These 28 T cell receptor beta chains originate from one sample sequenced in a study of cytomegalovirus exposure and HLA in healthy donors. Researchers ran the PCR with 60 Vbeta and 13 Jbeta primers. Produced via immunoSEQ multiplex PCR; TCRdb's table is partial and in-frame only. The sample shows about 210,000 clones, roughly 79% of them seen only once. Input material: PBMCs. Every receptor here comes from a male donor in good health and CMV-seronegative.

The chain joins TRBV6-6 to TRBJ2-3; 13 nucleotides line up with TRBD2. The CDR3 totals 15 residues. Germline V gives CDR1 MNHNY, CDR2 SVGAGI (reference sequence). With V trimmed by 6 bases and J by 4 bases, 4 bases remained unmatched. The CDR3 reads CASRRTSGGADTQYF. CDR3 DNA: TGTGCCAGCAGGCGAACTAGCGGGGGGGCAGATACGCAGTATTTT.

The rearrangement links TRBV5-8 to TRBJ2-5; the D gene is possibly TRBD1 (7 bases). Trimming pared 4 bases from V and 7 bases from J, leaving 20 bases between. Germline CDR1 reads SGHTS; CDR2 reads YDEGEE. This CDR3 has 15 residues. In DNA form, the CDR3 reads TGTGCCAGCAGCGGGGACAGCTGGGGGGCGCGGACCCAGTACTTC. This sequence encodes CASSGDSWGARTQYF.

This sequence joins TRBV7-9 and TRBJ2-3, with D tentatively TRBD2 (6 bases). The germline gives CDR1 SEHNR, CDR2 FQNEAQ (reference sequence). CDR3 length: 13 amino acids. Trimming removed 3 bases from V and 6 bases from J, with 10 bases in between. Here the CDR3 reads CASSFGGVDTQYF. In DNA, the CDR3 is TGTGCCAGCAGCTTCGGGGGAGTGGATACGCAGTATTTT.

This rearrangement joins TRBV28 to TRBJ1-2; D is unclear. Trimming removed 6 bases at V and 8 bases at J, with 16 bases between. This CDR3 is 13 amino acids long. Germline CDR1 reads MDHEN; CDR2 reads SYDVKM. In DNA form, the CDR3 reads TGTGCCAGCAGCAAGCCGGGAGCCGAGGGCTACACCTTC. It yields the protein CASSKPGAEGYTF.

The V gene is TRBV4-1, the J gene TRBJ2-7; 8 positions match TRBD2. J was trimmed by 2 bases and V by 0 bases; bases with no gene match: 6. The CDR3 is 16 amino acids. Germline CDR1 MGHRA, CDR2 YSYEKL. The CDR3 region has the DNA TGCGCCAGCAGCCAAGAGGGACTAGTCCTTACCTACGAGCAGTACTTC. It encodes CASSQEGLVLTYEQYF.

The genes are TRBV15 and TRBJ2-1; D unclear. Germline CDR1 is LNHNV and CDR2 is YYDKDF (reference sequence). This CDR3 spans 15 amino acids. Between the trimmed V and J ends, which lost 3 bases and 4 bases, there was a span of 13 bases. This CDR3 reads CATSSRRGSYNEQFF. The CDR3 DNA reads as TGTGCCACCAGCAGTCGACGCGGTTCATACAATGAGCAGTTCTTC.

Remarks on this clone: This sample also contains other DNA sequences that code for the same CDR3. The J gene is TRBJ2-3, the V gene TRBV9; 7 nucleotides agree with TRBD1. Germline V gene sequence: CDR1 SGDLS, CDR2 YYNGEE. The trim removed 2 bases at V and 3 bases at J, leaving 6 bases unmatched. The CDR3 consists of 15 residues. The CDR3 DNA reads TGTGCCAGCAGCGTTGGACAGGCTAGTACAGATACGCAGTATTTT. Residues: CASSVGQASTDTQYF.

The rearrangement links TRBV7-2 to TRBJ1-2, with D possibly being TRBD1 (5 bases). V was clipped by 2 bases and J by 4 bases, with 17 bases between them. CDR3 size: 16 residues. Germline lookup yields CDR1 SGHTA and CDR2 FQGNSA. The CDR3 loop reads CASSLLVRGGPYGYTF. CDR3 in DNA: TGTGCCAGCAGCTTATTAGTTAGGGGAGGGCCCTATGGCTACACCTTC.

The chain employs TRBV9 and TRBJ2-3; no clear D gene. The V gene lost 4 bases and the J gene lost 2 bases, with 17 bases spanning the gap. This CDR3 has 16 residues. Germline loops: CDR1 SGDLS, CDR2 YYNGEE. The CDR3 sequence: CASSTILGGTTDTQYF. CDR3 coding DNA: TGTGCCAGCAGCACAATCCTAGGCGGAACCACAGATACGCAGTATTTT.

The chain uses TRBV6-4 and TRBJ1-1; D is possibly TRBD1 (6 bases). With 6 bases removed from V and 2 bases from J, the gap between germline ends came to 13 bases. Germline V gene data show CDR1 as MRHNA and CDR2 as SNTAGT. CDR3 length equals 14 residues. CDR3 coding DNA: TGTGCCAGCAGCCGTACAGGGATCAACACTGAAGCTTTCTTT. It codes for CASSRTGINTEAFF.

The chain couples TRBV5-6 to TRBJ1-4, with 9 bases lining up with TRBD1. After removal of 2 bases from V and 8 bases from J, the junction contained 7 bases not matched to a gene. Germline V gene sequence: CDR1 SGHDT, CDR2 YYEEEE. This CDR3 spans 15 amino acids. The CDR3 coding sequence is TGTGCCAGCAGCTTCTGGGGACAGGGTGGGGAAAAACTGTTTTTT. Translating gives CASSFWGQGGEKLFF. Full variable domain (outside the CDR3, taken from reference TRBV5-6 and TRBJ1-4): DAGVTQSPTHLIKTRGQQVTLRCSPKSGHDTVSWYQQALGQGPQFIFQYYEEEERQRGNFPDRFSGHQFPNYSSELNVNALLLGDSALYLCASSFWGQGGEKLFFGSGTQLSVL.

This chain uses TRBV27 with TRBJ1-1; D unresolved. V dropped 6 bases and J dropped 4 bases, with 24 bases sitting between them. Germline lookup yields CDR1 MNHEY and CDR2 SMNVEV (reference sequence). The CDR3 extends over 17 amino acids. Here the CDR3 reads CASSPLSRRGGSTEAFF. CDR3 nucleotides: TGTGCCAGCAGCCCCTTATCCCGTCGGGGAGGAAGCACTGAAGCTTTCTTT.

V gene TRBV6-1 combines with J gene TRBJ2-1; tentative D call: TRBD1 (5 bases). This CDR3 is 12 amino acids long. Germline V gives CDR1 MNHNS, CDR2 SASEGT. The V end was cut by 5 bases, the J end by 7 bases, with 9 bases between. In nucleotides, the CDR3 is TGTGCCAGCAGTCTTAGGGGAAATGAGCAGTTCTTC. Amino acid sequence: CASSLRGNEQFF.

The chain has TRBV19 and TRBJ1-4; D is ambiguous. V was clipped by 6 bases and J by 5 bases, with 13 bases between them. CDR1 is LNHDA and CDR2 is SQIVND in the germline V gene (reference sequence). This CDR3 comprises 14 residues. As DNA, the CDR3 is TGTGCCAGTAGCCTCCGGGATCTAAATGAAAAACTGTTTTTT. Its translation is CASSLRDLNEKLFF. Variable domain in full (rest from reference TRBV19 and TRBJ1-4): DGGITQSPKYLFRKEGQNVTLSCEQNLNHDAMYWYRQDPGQGLRLIYYSQIVNDFQKGDIAEGYSVSREKKESFPLTVTSAQKNPTAFYLCASSLRDLNEKLFFGSGTQLSVL.

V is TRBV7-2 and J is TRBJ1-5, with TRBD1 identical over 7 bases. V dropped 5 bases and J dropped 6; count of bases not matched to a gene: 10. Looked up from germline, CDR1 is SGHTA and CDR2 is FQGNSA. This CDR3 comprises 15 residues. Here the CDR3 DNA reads TGTGCCAGCAGCACACAGGGGACCCTGGCTCAGCCCCAGCATTTT. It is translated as CASSTQGTLAQPQHF.

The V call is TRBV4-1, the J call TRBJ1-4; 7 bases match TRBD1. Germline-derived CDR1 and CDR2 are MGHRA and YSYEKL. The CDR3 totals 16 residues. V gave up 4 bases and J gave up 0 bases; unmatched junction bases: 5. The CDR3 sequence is CASSPGDRATNEKLFF. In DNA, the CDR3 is TGCGCCAGCAGCCCGGGGGACAGAGCAACTAATGAAAAACTGTTTTTT.

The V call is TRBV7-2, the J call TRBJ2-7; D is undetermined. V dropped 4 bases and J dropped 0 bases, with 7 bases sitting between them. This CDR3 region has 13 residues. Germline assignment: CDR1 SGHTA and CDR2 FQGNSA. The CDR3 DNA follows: TGTGCCAGCAGCTCCGAAGCCTCCTACGAGCAGTACTTC. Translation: CASSSEASYEQYF.

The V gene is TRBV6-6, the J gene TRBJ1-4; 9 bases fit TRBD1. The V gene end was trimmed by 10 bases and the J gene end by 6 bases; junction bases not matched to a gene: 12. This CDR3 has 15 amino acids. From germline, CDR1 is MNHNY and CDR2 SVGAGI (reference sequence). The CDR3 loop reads CAIGEQGAWDEKLFF. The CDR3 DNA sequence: TGTGCCATTGGGGAACAGGGGGCATGGGATGAAAAACTGTTTTTT.

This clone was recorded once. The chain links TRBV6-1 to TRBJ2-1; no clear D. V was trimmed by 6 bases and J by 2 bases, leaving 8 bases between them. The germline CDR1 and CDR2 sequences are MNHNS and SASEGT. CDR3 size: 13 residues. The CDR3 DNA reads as TGTGCCAGCAGGGAACCCGCCTACAATGAGCAGTTCTTC. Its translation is CASREPAYNEQFF.

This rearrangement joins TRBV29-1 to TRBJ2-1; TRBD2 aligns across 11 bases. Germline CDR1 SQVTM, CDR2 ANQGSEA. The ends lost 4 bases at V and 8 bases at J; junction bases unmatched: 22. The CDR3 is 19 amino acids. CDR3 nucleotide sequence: TGCAGCGTTGCCCGCCCACTACTAGCGGGAGTACCGATTCAGGATGAGCAGTTCTTC. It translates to CSVARPLLAGVPIQDEQFF.

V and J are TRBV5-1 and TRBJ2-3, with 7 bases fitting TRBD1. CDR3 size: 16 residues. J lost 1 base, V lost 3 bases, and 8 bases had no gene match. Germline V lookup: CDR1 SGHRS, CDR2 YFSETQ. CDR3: CASSSQVTGGTDTQYF. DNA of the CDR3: TGCGCCAGCAGCTCCCAGGTCACAGGGGGCACAGATACGCAGTATTTT.

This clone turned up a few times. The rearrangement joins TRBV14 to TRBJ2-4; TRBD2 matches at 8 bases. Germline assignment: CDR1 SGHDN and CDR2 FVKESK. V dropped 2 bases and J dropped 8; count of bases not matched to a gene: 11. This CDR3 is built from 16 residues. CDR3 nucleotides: TGTGCCAGCAGCCAACGCGCGGGGGGCAACTTGGACATTCAGTACTTC. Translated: CASSQRAGGNLDIQYF.

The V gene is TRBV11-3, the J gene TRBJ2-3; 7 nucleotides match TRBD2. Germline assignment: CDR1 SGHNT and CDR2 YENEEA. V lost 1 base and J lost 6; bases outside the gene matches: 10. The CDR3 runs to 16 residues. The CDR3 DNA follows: TGTGCCAGCAGCTTAGGTATAGCGGGCCCCCGGGATACGCAGTATTTT. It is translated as CASSLGIAGPRDTQYF.

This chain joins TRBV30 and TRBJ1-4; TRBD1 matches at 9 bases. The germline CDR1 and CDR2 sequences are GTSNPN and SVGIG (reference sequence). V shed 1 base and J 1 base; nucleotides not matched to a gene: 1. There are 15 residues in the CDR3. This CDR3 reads CAWSADRGTNEKLFF. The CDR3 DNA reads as TGTGCCTGGAGTGCGGACAGGGGAACTAATGAAAAACTGTTTTTT.

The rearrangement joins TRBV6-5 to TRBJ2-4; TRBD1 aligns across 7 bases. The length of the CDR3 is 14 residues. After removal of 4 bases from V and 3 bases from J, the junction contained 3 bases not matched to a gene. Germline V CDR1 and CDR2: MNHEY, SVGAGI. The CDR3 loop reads CASSFDRVKNIQYF. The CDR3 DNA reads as TGTGCCAGCAGTTTCGACAGGGTCAAAAACATTCAGTACTTC.

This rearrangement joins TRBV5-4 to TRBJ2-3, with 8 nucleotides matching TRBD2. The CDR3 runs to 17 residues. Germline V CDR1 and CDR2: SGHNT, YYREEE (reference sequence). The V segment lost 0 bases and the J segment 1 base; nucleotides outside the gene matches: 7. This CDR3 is CASSLEVSGAGTDTQYF. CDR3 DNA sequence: TGTGCCAGCAGCTTGGAGGTTAGCGGGGCGGGCACAGATACGCAGTATTTT.

As DNA, the CDR3 is TGTGCCAGCAACCGAATAAGGGGGCTGGAGTACAATGAGCAGTTCTTC. This translates into CASNRIRGLEYNEQFF. V and J are TRBV7-9 and TRBJ2-1; TRBD1 matches 7 bases. Germline V CDR1 and CDR2: SEHNR, FQNEAQ (reference sequence). The CDR3 covers 16 residues. V gave up 7 bases and J gave up 4 bases; unmatched junction bases: 13.

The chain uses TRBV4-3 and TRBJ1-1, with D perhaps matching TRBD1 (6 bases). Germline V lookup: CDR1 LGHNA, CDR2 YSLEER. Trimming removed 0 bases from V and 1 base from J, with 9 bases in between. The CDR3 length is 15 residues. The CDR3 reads CASSQDQGTNTEAFF. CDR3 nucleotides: TGCGCCAGCAGCCAAGATCAGGGGACGAACACTGAAGCTTTCTTT.